The T cell receptor beta chain under discussion was sequenced for a study of shared clonotypes between healthy human individuals. Negatively enriched CD4+ T cells were divided by CD45RA into naive and memory. Germline V CDR1 and CDR2: SQVTM, ANQGSEA. This CDR3 spans 13 amino acids. Germline trimming cut 4 bases from V and 5 bases from J; bases unmatched to any gene: 3. The table came from immunoSEQ multiplex PCR; TCRdb's copy has only in-frame clones and leaves some out. The repertoire holds roughly 640,000 clones, with around 67% as singletons. Turning to this clone: Its antigen remains unknown.

The study, taken as a whole, reports: Among donors, the sharing of clonotypes was expected to be influenced by sequencing depth.

J is TRBJ2-5 and V is TRBV29-1; TRBD2 matches 11 bases. The TCR was taken from a woman aged 30 to 39 in good health. Specimen: memory CD4+ T cells sorted from blood. Noted subset: CD45RA-negative fraction. The CDR3: CSVVAGGSETQYF. CDR3 coding DNA: TGCAGCGTTGTAGCGGGAGGGTCGGAGACCCAGTACTTC.